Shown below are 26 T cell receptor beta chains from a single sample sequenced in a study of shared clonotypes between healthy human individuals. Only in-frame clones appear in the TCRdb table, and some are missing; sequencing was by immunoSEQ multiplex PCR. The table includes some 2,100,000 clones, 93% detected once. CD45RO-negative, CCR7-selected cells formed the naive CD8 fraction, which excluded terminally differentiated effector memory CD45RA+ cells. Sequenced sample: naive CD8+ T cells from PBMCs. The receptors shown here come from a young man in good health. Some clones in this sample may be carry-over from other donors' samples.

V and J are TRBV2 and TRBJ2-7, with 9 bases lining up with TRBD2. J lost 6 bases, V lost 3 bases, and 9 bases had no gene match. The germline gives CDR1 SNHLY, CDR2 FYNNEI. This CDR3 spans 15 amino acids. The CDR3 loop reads CASSDSATSGIEQYF. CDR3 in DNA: TGTGCCAGCAGTGATTCAGCGACTAGCGGTATCGAGCAGTACTTC.

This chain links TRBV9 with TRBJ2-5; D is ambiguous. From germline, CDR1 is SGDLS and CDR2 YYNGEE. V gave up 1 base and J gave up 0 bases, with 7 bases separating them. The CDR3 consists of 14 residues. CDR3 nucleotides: TGTGCCAGCAGCGTATCCCCGGACCAAGAGACCCAGTACTTC. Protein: CASSVSPDQETQYF. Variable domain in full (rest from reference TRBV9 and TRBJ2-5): DSGVTQTPKHLITATGQRVTLRCSPRSGDLSVYWYQQSLDQGLQFLIQYYNGEERAKGNILERFSAQQFPDLHSELNLSSLELGDSALYFCASSVSPDQETQYFGPGTRLLVL.

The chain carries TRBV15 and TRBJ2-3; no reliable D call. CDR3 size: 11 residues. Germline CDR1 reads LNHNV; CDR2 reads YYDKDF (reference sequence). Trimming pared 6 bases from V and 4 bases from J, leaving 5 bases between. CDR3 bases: TGTGCCACCAGAGAATCAGATACGCAGTATTTT. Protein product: CATRESDTQYF.

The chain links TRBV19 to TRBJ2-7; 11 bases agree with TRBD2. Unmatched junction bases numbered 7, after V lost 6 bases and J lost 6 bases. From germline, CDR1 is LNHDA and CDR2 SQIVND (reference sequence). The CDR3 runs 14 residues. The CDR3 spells CASSRTSGFGEQYF. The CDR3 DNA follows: TGTGCCAGTAGCAGGACTAGCGGGTTCGGCGAGCAGTACTTC.

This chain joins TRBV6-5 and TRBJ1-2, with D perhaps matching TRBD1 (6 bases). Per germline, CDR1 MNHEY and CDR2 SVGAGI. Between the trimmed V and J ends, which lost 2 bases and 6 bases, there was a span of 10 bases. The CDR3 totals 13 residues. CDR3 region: CASSYTGGDGYTF. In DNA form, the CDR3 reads TGTGCCAGCAGTTACACTGGGGGCGATGGCTACACCTTC.

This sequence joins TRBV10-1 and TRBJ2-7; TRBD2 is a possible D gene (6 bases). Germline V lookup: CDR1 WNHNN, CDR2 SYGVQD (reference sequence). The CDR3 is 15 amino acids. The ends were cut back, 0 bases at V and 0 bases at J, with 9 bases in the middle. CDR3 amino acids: CASSESAGSSYEQYF. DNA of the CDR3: TGCGCCAGCAGTGAGTCGGCGGGAAGCTCCTACGAGCAGTACTTC.

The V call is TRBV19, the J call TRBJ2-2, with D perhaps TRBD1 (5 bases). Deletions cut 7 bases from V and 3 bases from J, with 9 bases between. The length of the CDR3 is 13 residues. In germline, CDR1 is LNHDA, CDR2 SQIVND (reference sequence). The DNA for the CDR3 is TGTGCCAGTACCCCGACAGACACCGGGGAGCTGTTTTTT. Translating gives CASTPTDTGELFF. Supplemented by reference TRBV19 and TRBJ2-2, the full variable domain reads DGGITQSPKYLFRKEGQNVTLSCEQNLNHDAMYWYRQDPGQGLRLIYYSQIVNDFQKGDIAEGYSVSREKKESFPLTVTSAQKNPTAFYLCASTPTDTGELFFGEGSRLTVL.

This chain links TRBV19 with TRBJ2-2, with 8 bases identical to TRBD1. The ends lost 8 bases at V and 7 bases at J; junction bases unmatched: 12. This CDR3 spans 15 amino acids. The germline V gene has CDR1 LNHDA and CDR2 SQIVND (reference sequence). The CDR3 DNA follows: TGTGCCAGTTCAACCCCCGGACAGGGAATCGGGGAGCTGTTTTTT. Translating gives CASSTPGQGIGELFF. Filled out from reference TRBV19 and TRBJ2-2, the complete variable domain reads DGGITQSPKYLFRKEGQNVTLSCEQNLNHDAMYWYRQDPGQGLRLIYYSQIVNDFQKGDIAEGYSVSREKKESFPLTVTSAQKNPTAFYLCASSTPGQGIGELFFGEGSRLTVL.

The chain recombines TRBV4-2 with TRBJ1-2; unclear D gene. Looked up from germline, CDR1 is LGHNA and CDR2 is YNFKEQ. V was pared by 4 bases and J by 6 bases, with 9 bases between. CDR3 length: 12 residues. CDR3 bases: TGTGCCAGCAGCCCCCCAGGCGATGGCTACACCTTC. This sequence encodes CASSPPGDGYTF.

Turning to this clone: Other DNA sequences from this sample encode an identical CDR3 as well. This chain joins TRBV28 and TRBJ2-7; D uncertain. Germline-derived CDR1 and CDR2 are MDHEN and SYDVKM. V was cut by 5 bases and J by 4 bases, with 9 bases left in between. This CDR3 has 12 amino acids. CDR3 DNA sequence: TGTGCCAGCAGTCTAGACTCGTACGAGCAGTACTTC. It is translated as CASSLDSYEQYF.

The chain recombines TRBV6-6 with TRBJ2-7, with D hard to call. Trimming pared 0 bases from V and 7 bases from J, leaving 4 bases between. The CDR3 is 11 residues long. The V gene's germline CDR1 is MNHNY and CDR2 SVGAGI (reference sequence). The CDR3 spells CASSYSTEQYF. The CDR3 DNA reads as TGTGCCAGCAGTTACTCTACAGAGCAGTACTTC.

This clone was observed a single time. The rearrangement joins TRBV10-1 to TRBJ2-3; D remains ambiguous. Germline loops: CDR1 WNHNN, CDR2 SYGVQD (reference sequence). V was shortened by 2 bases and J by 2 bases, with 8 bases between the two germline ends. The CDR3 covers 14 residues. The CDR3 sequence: CASSEDGFTDTQYF. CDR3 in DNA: TGCGCCAGCAGTGAGGACGGATTCACAGATACGCAGTATTTT.

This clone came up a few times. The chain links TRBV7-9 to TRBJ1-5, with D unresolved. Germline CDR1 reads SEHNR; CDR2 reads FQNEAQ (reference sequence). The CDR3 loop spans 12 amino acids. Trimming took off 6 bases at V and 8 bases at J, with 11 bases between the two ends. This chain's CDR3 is CASRSDQEPQHF. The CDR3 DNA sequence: TGTGCCAGCAGGTCTGATCAAGAGCCCCAGCATTTT. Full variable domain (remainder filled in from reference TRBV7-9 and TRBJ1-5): DTGVSQNPRHKITKRGQNVTFRCDPISEHNRLYWYRQTLGQGPEFLTYFQNEAQLEKSRLLSDRFSAERPKGSFSTLEIQRTEQGDSAMYLCASRSDQEPQHFGDGTRLSIL.

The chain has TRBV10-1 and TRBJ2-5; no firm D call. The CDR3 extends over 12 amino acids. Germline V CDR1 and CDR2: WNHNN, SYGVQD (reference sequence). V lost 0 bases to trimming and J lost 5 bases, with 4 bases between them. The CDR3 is CASSESPETQYF. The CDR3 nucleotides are TGCGCCAGCAGTGAGTCGCCGGAGACCCAGTACTTC.

The CDR3 bases are TGTGCCAGCAGTTTGGGGGGGTTCTGGGACACTGAAGCTTTCTTT. It specifies CASSLGGFWDTEAFF. This chain links TRBV27 with TRBJ1-1; D is possibly TRBD1 (5 bases). The CDR3 is 15 amino acids. CDR1 and CDR2 (germline): MNHEY, SMNVEV (reference sequence). Trimming stripped 3 bases from V and 3 bases from J, with 14 bases between.

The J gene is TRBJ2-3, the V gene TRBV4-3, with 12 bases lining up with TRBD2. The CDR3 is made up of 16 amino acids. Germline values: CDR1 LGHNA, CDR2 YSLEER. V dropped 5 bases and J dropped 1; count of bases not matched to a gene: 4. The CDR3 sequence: CASSDRLAGGTDTQYF. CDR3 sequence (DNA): TGCGCCAGCAGCGACCGACTAGCGGGAGGCACAGATACGCAGTATTTT.

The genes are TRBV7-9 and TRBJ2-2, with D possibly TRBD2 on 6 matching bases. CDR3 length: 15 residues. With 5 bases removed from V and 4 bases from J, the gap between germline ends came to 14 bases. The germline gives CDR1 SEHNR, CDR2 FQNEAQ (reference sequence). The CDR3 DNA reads TGTGCCAGCAGCCCGCGGGATAGTATCACCGGGGAGCTGTTTTTT. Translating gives CASSPRDSITGELFF.

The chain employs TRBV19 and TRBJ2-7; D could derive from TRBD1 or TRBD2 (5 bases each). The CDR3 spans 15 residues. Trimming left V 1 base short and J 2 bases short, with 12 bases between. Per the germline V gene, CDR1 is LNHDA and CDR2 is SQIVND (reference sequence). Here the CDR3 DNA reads TGTGCCAGTAGTATAGCGGGACCACATCCCTACGAGCAGTACTTC. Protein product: CASSIAGPHPYEQYF.

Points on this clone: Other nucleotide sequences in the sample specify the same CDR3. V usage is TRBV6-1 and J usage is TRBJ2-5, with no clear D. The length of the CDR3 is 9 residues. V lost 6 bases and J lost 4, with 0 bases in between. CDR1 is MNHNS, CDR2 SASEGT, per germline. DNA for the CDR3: TGTGCCAGCAGAGAGACCCAGTACTTC. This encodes CASRETQYF.

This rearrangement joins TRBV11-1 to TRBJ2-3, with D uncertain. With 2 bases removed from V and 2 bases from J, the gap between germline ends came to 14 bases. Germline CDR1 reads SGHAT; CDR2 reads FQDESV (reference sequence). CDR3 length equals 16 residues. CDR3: CASSLSRRPPTDTQYF. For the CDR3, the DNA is TGTGCCAGCAGCTTATCGCGTCGTCCCCCCACAGATACGCAGTATTTT. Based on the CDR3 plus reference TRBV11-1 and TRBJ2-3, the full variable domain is EAEVAQSPRYKITEKSQAVAFWCDPISGHATLYWYRQILGQGPELLVQFQDESVVDDSQLPKDRFSAERLKGVDSTLKIQPAELGDSAMYLCASSLSRRPPTDTQYFGPGTRLTVL.

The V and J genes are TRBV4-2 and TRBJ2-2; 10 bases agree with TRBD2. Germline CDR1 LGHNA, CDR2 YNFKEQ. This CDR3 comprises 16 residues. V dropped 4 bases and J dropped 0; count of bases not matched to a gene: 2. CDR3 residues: CASSPLAGTNTGELFF. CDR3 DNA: TGTGCCAGCAGCCCACTAGCGGGGACGAACACCGGGGAGCTGTTTTTT.

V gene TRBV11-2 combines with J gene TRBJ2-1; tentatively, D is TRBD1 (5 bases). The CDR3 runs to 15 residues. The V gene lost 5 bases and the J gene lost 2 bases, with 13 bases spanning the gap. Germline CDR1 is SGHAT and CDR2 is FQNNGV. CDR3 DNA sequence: TGTGCCAGCAGCCCCCCGACAGCGACCTACAATGAGCAGTTCTTC. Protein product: CASSPPTATYNEQFF.

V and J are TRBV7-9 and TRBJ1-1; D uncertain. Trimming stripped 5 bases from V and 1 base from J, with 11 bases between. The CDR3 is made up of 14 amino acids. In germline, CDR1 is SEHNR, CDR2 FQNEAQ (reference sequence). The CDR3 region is CASSPNPQNTEAFF. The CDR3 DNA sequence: TGTGCCAGCAGCCCGAATCCCCAGAACACTGAAGCTTTCTTT. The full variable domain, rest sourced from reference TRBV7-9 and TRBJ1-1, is DTGVSQNPRHKITKRGQNVTFRCDPISEHNRLYWYRQTLGQGPEFLTYFQNEAQLEKSRLLSDRFSAERPKGSFSTLEIQRTEQGDSAMYLCASSPNPQNTEAFFGQGTRLTVV.

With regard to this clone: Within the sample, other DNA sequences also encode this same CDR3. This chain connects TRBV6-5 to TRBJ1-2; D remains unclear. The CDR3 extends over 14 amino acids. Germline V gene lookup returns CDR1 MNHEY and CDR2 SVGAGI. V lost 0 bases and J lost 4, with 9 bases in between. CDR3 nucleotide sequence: TGTGCCAGCAGTTACTCCCCGGGCCGCTATGGCTACACCTTC. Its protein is CASSYSPGRYGYTF.

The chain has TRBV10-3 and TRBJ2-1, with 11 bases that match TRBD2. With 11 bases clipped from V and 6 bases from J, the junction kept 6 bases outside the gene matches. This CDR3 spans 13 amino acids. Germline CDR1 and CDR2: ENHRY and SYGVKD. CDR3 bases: TGTGCCGCGGGGGGACTAGCGGCCAATGAGCAGTTCTTC. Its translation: CAAGGLAANEQFF.

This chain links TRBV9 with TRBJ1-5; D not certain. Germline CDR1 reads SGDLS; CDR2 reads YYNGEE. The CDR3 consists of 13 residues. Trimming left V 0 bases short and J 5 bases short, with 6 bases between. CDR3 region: CASSVDYDQPQHF. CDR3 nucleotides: TGTGCCAGCAGCGTAGACTACGATCAGCCCCAGCATTTT.